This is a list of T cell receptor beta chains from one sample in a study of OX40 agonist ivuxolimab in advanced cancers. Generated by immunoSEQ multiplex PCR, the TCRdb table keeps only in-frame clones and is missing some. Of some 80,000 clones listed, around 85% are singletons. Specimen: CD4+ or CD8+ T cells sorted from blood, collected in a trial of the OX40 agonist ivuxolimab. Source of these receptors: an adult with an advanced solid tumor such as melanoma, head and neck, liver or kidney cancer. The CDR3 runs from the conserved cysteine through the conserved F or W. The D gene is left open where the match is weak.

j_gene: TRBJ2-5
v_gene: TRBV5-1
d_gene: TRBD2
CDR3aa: CASSLLSSGPQETQYF
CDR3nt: TGCGCCAGCAGCCTGCTCTCTAGCGGACCCCAGGAGACCCAGTACTTC

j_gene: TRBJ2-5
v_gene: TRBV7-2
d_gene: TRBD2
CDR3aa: CASSSTSGVWETQYF
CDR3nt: TGTGCCAGCAGCTCGACTAGCGGGGTCTGGGAGACCCAGTACTTC

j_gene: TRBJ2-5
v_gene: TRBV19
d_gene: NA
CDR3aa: CASSLQLQETQYF
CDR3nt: TGTGCCAGTAGTTTGCAGCTCCAAGAGACCCAGTACTTC

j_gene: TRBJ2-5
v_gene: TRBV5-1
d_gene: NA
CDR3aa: CASSLDQAETQETQYF
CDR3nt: TGCGCCAGCAGTTTAGATCAGGCCGAAACCCAAGAGACCCAGTACTTC

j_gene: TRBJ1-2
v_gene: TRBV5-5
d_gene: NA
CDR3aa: CASSFGVGNGYTF
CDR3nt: TGTGCCAGCAGCTTCGGGGTGGGAAACGGCTACACCTTC

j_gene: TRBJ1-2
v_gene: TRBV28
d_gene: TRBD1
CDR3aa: CASSSGTGRSTF
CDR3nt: TGTGCCAGCAGTTCGGGGACAGGACGGAGTACCTTC

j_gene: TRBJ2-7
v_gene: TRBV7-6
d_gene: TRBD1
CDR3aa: CASFSPGQGDEQYF
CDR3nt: TGTGCCAGCTTTAGCCCCGGACAGGGAGACGAGCAGTACTTC

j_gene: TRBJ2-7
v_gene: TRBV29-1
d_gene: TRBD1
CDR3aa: CSVGKGQVQSEQYF
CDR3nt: TGCAGCGTTGGTAAGGGACAGGTACAGAGCGAGCAGTACTTC

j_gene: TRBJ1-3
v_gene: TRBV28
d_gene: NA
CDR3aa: CASSLVGISGNTIYF
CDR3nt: TGTGCCAGCAGTTTAGTGGGAATCTCTGGAAACACCATATATTTT

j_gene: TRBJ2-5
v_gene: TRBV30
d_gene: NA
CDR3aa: CAWSRGTEETQYF
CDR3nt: TGTGCCTGGAGTCGCGGGACAGAAGAGACCCAGTACTTC

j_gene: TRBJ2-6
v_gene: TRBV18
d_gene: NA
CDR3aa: CASSPRDSSGANVLTF
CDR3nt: TGTGCCAGCTCCCCAAGGGACTCCTCTGGGGCCAACGTCCTGACTTTC

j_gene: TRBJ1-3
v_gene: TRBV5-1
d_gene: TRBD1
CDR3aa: CASSHGDRRADTIYF
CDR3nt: TGCGCCAGCAGTCATGGGGACAGGCGCGCGGACACCATATATTTT

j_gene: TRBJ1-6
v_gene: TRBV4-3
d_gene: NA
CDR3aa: CASSQDSKFPGSPLHF
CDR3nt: TGCGCCAGCAGCCAAGATTCGAAATTCCCGGGATCACCCCTCCACTTT